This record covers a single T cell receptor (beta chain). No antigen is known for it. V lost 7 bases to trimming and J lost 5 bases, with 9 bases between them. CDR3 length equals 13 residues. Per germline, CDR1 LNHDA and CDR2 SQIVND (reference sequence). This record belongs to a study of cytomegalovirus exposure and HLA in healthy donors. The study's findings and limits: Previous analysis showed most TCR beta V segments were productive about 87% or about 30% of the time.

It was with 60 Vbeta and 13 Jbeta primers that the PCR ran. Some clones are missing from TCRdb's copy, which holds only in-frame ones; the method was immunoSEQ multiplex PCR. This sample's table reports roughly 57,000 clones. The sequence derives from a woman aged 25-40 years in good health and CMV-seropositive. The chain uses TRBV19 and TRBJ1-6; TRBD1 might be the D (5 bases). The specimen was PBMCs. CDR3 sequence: CASKGTHNSPLHF. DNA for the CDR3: TGTGCCAGTAAGGGGACTCATAATTCACCCCTCCACTTT. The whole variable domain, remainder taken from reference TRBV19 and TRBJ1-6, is DGGITQSPKYLFRKEGQNVTLSCEQNLNHDAMYWYRQDPGQGLRLIYYSQIVNDFQKGDIAEGYSVSREKKESFPLTVTSAQKNPTAFYLCASKGTHNSPLHFGNGTRLTVT.